This T cell receptor (beta chain) came from a study of vaccination and CD4 T cells after COVID-19. Study context: The stimulating agents, overlapping spike peptides, came from SARS-CoV-2, HCoV-NL63, HCoV-OC43 and HCoV-229E. Each control culture was treated with a CEFX pool, an HIV-1 Nef pool, or no peptide.

Regarding treatment: roughly 11-day PBMC culture with coronavirus spike peptide pools or control peptides (ViraFEST assay). An unexposed donor provided the CD4+ T cells, which were collected before the COVID-19 pandemic (2011-2018). TCRs were sequenced by ViraFEST after antigen-specific T cells had been expanded with peptide pools. The V segment lost 3 bases and the J segment 8 bases; nucleotides outside the gene matches: 15. Looked up from germline, CDR1 is MDHEN and CDR2 is SYDVKM. The CDR3 consists of 16 residues. A word on this clonotype: Its antigen is not identified.

The Oncomine TCR Beta short-read assay was what sequenced the DNA obtained from cultured CD4+ T cells. From cultured CD4+ T cells, genomic DNA was extracted. TCRdb re-analysed the PCR reads in MiXCR, keeping a single row per CDR3 protein. Of fewer than 13,000 distinct CDR3 sequences detected, roughly 30% appear once; the ten largest clones hold roughly 20%. The source is a human donor in good health. This chain joins TRBV28 and TRBJ1-2; TRBD1 aligns across 7 bases. The sample consisted of CD4+ T cells from blood, cultured in vitro. The CDR3 DNA follows: TGTGCCAGCAGTTTTCTCGGGAAGAACAGGGGTTTGGGCTACACCTTC. This gives the protein CASSFLGKNRGLGYTF.